This TCR beta chain appears in the sequencing data of a study of regulatory T cells in long-lasting Graves disease. This clonotype was detected many times. Sample time point: newly diagnosed GD, antithyroid drugs for less than 3 months. Extracted PBMC RNA gave rise to the TCR library. Arm-PCR of CDR3 regions with iRepertoire HTBI primers generated TCR beta libraries. As processed by the authors: Sample data revealed about 60 TRBV and over 12 TRBJ segments. TCRdb reanalysed the multiplex PCR reads using MiXCR and keeps one entry per CDR3 protein. These V and J calls are TCRdb output, not the study's own analysis. Among 450,000 to 600,000 distinct CDR3 sequences listed, 15% to 20% were seen once. V lost 2 bases and J 4 bases, leaving 21 bases between the germline ends. The CDR3 length is 17 residues. CDR1 LGHNT and CDR2 FRNRAP come from the germline V gene. The same data also contributed to another study, on T cells in Graves' hyperthyroidism and ophthalmopathy.

The chain is built from TRBV12-5 and TRBJ2-7; perhaps D is TRBD1 or TRBD2 (6 bases each). The material was peripheral blood mononuclear cells (PBMCs), obtained at new diagnosis, from a patient treated with antithyroid drugs. The receptor comes from a man aged 35-49 years with Graves disease. The CDR3 here is CASGLPRRGGTHYEQYF. The CDR3 nucleotides read TGTGCTAGTGGTTTGCCCCGTCGCGGCGGGACACATTACGAGCAGTACTTC.